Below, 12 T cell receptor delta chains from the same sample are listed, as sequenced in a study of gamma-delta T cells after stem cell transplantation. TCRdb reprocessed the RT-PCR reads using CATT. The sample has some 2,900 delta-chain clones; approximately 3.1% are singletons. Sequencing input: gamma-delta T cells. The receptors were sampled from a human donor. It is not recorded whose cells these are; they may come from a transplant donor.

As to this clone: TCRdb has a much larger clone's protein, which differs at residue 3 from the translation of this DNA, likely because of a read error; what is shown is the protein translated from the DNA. CDR3 protein: CARDSLSTGGLNKLIF. The CDR3 DNA sequence: TGTGCCCGTGACTCTCTGTCAACTGGGGGACTGAATAAACTCATCTTT. The chain joins TRDV2 to TRDJ1; 9 nucleotides line up with TRDD3. CDR3 length: 16 amino acids. CDR1 and CDR2 (germline): GEAIGNYY, EKD.

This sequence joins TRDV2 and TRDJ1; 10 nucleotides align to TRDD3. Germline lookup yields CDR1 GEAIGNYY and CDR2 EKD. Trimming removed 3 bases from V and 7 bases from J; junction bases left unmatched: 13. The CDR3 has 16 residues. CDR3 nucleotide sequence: TGTGCCTGTGACCCTCTCTTGACGGGGGATACGGGTAAACTCATCTTT. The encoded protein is CACDPLLTGDTGKLIF.

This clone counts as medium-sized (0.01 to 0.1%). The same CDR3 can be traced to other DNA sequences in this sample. CDR3 amino acids: CACDTIGDGRHLYTDKLIF. DNA for the CDR3: TGTGCCTGTGACACGATTGGGGATGGACGGCATTTGTACACCGATAAACTCATCTTT. This chain connects TRDV2 to TRDJ1; D is possibly TRDD3 (6 bases). The germline CDR1 and CDR2 sequences are GEAIGNYY and EKD. V lost 1 base and J 0 bases, leaving 23 bases between the germline ends. This CDR3 comprises 19 residues.

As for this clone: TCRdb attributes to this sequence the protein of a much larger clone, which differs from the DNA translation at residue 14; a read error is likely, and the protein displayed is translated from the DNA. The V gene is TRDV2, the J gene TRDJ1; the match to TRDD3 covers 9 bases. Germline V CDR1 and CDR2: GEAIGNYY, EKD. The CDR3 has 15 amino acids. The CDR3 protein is CACDTWGIKNDKLTF. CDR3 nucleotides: TGTGCCTGTGACACCTGGGGGATAAAAAACGATAAACTCACCTTT.

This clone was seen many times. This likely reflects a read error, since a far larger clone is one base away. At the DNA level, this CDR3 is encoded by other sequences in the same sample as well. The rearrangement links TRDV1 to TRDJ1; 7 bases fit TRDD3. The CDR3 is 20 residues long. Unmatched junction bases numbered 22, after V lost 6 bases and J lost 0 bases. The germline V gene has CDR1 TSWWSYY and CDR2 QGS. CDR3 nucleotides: TGTGCTCTTGGCTATCCGTGGGGAGGATACGCCGAAGAGTACACCGATAAACTCATCTTT. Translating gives CALGYPWGGYAEEYTDKLIF.

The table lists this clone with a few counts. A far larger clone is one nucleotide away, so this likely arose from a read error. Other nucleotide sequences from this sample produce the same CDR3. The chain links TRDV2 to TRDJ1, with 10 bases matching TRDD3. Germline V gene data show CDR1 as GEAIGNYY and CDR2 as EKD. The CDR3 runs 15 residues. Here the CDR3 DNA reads TGTGCCTGCGACACCGGGGGGATACGCGCCGATAAACTCATCTTT. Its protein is CACDTGGIRADKLIF.

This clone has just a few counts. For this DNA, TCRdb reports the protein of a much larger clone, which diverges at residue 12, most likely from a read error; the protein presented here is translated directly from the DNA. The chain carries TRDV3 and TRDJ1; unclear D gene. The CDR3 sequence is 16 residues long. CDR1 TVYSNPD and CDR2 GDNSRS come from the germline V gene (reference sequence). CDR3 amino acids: CAFVLGSDGPTNKLIF. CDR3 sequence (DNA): TGTGCCTTTGTACTAGGATCGGACGGGCCCACCAATAAACTCATCTTT.

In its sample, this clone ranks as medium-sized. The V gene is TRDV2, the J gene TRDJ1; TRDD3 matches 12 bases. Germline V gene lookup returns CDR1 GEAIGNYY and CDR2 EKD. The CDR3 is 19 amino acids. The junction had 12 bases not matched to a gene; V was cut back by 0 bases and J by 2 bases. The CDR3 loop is CACDTLTGGYNPSTDKLIF. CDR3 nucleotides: TGTGCCTGTGACACCCTTACTGGGGGATACAACCCCTCGACCGATAAACTCATCTTT.

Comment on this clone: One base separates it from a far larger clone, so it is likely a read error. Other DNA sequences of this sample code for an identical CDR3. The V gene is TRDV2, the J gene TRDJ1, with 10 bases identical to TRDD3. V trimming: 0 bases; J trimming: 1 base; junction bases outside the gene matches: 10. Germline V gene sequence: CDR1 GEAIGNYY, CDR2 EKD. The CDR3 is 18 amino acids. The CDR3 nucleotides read TGTGCCTGTGACACCGTGCTGGGGGATAGTCGGGGCACCGATAAACTCATCTTT. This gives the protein CACDTVLGDSRGTDKLIF.

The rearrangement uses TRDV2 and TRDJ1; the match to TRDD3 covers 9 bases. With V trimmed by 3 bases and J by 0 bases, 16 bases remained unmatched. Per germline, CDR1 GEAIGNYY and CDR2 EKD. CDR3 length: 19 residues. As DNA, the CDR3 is TGTGCCTGTGACTCCCTCGTACTGGGGGACCCGAAGTACACCGATAAACTCATCTTT. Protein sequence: CACDSLVLGDPKYTDKLIF.

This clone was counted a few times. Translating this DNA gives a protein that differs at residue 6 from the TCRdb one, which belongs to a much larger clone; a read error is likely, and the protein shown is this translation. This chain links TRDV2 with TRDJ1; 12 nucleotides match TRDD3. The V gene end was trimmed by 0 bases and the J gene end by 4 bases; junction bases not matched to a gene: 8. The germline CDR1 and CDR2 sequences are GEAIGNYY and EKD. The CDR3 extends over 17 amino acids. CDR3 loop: CACDTMSTGGYNDKLIF. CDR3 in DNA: TGTGCCTGTGACACCATGAGTACTGGGGGATACAACGATAAACTCATCTTT.

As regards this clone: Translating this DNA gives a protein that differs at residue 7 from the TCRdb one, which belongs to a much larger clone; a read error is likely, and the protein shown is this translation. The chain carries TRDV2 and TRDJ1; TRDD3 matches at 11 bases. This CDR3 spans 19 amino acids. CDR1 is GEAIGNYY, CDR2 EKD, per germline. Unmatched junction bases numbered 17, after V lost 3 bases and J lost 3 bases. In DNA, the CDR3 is TGTGCCTGTGACTCGCTACCTGGGGGATACCAAGGAGGGTCCGATAAACTCATCTTT. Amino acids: CACDSLPGGYQGGSDKLIF.